A single sample gave rise to the 24 T cell receptor beta chains below, sequenced in a study of blood T cells in healthy people across ages. A J-beta primer mix and a sample-barcoded 5' primer were used in a second PCR of about 7 to 12 cycles. Via MiXCR, TCRdb re-called the 5' RACE reads, giving one row per CDR3 protein. The repertoire consists of 450,000 to 650,000 distinct CDR3 sequences, with approximately 25% occurring once and the leading ten covering roughly 9%. This sample was shared with a second study, whose subject was T cells of mothers and their children.

The source material was blood. Receptors originate from a boy between 10 and 17 years old in good health.

The gene calls are TRBV4-2 and TRBJ1-1; no clear D gene. Between the trimmed V and J ends, which lost 0 bases and 9 bases, there was a span of 14 bases. This CDR3 is built from 14 residues. Germline V gene lookup returns CDR1 LGHNA and CDR2 YNFKEQ. The CDR3 loop reads CASSQDTAQSKAFF. The CDR3 DNA reads TGTGCCAGCAGCCAAGATACGGCCCAATCTAAAGCTTTCTTT.

The chain is built from TRBV20-1 and TRBJ2-5, with D maybe TRBD2 (5 bases). The V gene's germline CDR1 is DFQATT and CDR2 SNEGSKA (reference sequence). The CDR3 has 15 amino acids. The ends were cut back, 1 base at V and 5 bases at J, with 17 bases in the middle. CDR3 region: CSARASTSRSETQYF. CDR3 bases: TGCAGTGCTAGAGCATCAACTAGTCGGTCGGAGACCCAGTACTTC.

The V and J genes are TRBV4-1 and TRBJ2-7; D remains unclear. The CDR3 covers 13 residues. Germline lookup yields CDR1 MGHRA and CDR2 YSYEKL. Between the trimmed V and J ends, which lost 5 bases and 3 bases, there was a span of 11 bases. The CDR3 loop reads CASSSSDHYEQYF. The CDR3 nucleotides read TGCGCCAGCAGCTCCTCGGACCACTACGAGCAGTACTTC.

This chain connects TRBV9 to TRBJ1-6; 11 bases match TRBD1. CDR1 is SGDLS, CDR2 YYNGEE, per germline. V lost 3 bases, J lost 9 bases, and 5 bases stayed unmatched. The CDR3 extends over 15 amino acids. Here the CDR3 reads CASSAGTGGGSPLHF. DNA of the CDR3: TGTGCCAGCAGCGCCGGGACAGGGGGGGGTTCACCCCTCCACTTT.

The chain joins TRBV19 to TRBJ2-5; 10 bases fit TRBD1. The CDR3 totals 16 residues. V was clipped by 2 bases and J by 4 bases; unmatched bases: 7. Germline V gene sequence: CDR1 LNHDA, CDR2 SQIVND (reference sequence). This CDR3 reads CASSIMRTGGRETQYF. The CDR3 DNA is TGTGCCAGTAGTATAATGAGGACAGGGGGAAGAGAGACCCAGTACTTC.

The sample holds a few counts of this clonotype. V is TRBV6-5 and J is TRBJ2-1, with a weak D call TRBD2 (5 bases). The assigned J gene may be wrong: the sequence end matches TRBJ2-7 better. This CDR3 spans 13 amino acids. Germline values: CDR1 MNHEY, CDR2 SVGAGI. The CDR3 DNA reads as TGTGCCAGCAGGAAGAGCGGAAACTACGAGCAGTACTTC. Protein: CASRKSGNYEQYF.

This clonotype was recorded a few times. Sequence at one end of the junction differs from germline and may be a read error. J is TRBJ2-5 and V is TRBV3-1, with 10 positions matching TRBD2. The J call may be wrong; the DNA end is better matched by TRBJ2-1. The CDR3 extends over 17 amino acids. Germline CDR1 and CDR2: LGHDT and YNNKEL (reference sequence). The CDR3 DNA reads as TGTGCCAGCGGCCAAGGATTTAGCGGGAGGTCTTACAATGAGCAGTTCTTC. Amino acid sequence: CASGQGFSGRSYNEQFF.

This clonotype was counted between two and nine times. The chain carries TRBV6-5 and TRBJ1-5; D is unclear. V lost 5 bases to trimming and J lost 2 bases, with 10 bases between them. Germline-derived CDR1 and CDR2 are MNHEY and SVGAGI. The CDR3 consists of 14 residues. Here the CDR3 reads CASSPYGGNQPQHF. The CDR3 bases are TGTGCCAGCAGTCCCTACGGGGGCAATCAGCCCCAGCATTTT.

This clonotype was counted a few times. The chain links TRBV20-1 to TRBJ1-5; TRBD1 agrees at 9 bases. The J segment lost 9 bases and the V segment lost 5 bases, leaving 14 bases of the junction unmatched. The CDR3 totals 15 residues. Germline CDR1 DFQATT, CDR2 SNEGSKA (reference sequence). Written as DNA, the CDR3 is TGCAGTGCTTCTATTCCGGGACAGGGAATCGGGCCCCAGCATTTT. Translation gives CSASIPGQGIGPQHF.

Only a few counts were recorded for this clonotype. This rearrangement joins TRBV20-1 to TRBJ2-1; 8 bases fit TRBD2. The CDR3 has 14 amino acids. Per germline, CDR1 DFQATT and CDR2 SNEGSKA (reference sequence). V gave up 1 base and J gave up 7 bases; unmatched junction bases: 6. In nucleotides, the CDR3 is TGCAGTGCTAGAGGTCCTAGCGGGTCGAATGAGCAGTTCTTC. It specifies CSARGPSGSNEQFF.

The chain combines TRBV28 with TRBJ2-2, with 9 bases identical to TRBD2. V shed 1 base and J 4 bases; nucleotides not matched to a gene: 4. CDR1 is MDHEN, CDR2 SYDVKM, per germline. CDR3 length: 16 residues. The CDR3 protein is CASSLSAGGPTGELFF. DNA for the CDR3: TGTGCCAGCAGTTTATCTGCGGGAGGGCCCACCGGGGAGCTGTTTTTT.

This clonotype was detected a few times. This chain connects TRBV6-2 or TRBV6-3 to TRBJ2-5; 8 bases are shared with TRBD2. Per the germline V gene, CDR1 is MNHEY and CDR2 is SVGEGT. Trimming took 5 bases from V and 0 from J; bases not matched to a gene: 14. This CDR3 has 18 residues. CDR3 amino acids: CASSLRTGTRGYQETQYF. CDR3 DNA sequence: TGTGCCAGCAGTCTCCGTACCGGGACTAGGGGGTACCAAGAGACCCAGTACTTC.

This rearrangement joins TRBV7-2 to TRBJ2-1; D may be TRBD2 (5 bases). CDR1 SGHTA and CDR2 FQGNSA come from the germline V gene. V was cut by 2 bases and J by 9 bases, with 32 bases left in between. The CDR3 contains 20 residues. CDR3 region: CASSLFGPRPLAAPGVEQFF. The CDR3 DNA sequence: TGTGCCAGCAGCTTATTCGGGCCCCGGCCGTTGGCGGCCCCCGGGGTTGAGCAGTTCTTC.

V and J are TRBV18 and TRBJ2-1; 11 nucleotides align to TRBD1. The CDR3 has 13 amino acids. Losses at the gene ends were 8 bases for V and 5 bases for J; bases not matched to a gene: 2. Germline V gene data show CDR1 as KGHSH and CDR2 as LQKENI. CDR3 protein: CASKDRGHNEQFF. Written as DNA, the CDR3 is TGTGCCAGCAAGGACAGGGGGCACAATGAGCAGTTCTTC.

This chain connects TRBV3-1 to TRBJ2-1; TRBD2 matches 9 bases. CDR1 is LGHDT, CDR2 YNNKEL, per germline (reference sequence). The J segment lost 3 bases and the V segment lost 1 base, leaving 7 bases of the junction unmatched. This CDR3 has 17 amino acids. As DNA, the CDR3 is TGTGCCAGCAGCCAAGGAGTAGCGGGGGACATCTACAATGAGCAGTTCTTC. It encodes CASSQGVAGDIYNEQFF.

This clonotype was seen only a few times. This chain uses TRBV20-1 with TRBJ1-6; 7 bases fit TRBD1. This CDR3 comprises 14 residues. After removal of 1 base from V and 6 bases from J, the junction contained 3 bases not matched to a gene. Germline values: CDR1 DFQATT, CDR2 SNEGSKA (reference sequence). The CDR3: CSARAGTVNSPLHF. The CDR3 DNA sequence: TGCAGTGCTAGAGCCGGGACAGTTAATTCACCCCTCCACTTT.

The chain uses TRBV20-1 and TRBJ2-5; TRBD2 matches at 12 bases. Germline V gene lookup returns CDR1 DFQATT and CDR2 SNEGSKA (reference sequence). This CDR3 is built from 15 residues. V gave up 0 bases and J gave up 5 bases; unmatched junction bases: 4. The CDR3 DNA follows: TGCAGTGCTAGAGACCAGACTAGCGGGAGTGAGACCCAGTACTTC. Translation: CSARDQTSGSETQYF.

This chain joins TRBV7-2 and TRBJ1-2, with 10 bases matching TRBD1. With V trimmed by 9 bases and J by 7 bases, 8 bases remained unmatched. The CDR3 sequence is 13 residues long. Germline V gives CDR1 SGHTA, CDR2 FQGNSA. The CDR3 loop reads CAREGQGISGYTF. The CDR3 nucleotides are TGTGCCAGGGAGGGACAGGGGATAAGTGGCTACACCTTC.

The chain employs TRBV6-2 or TRBV6-3 and TRBJ1-4; 9 positions agree with TRBD1. The germline gives CDR1 MNHEY, CDR2 SVGEGT. This CDR3 region has 11 residues. The J segment lost 10 bases and the V segment lost 8 bases, leaving 2 bases of the junction unmatched. This CDR3 is CASGQGRKLFF. For the CDR3, the DNA is TGTGCCAGCGGACAGGGGCGAAAACTGTTTTTT.

J is TRBJ1-1 and V is TRBV6-5, with a possible D match to TRBD1 (6 bases). V was clipped by 2 bases and J by 2 bases, with 9 bases between them. This CDR3 is 14 amino acids long. CDR1 is MNHEY, CDR2 SVGAGI, per germline. The DNA of the CDR3 is TGTGCCAGCAGTTACCGGACAGCCAACACTGAAGCTTTCTTT. As protein: CASSYRTANTEAFF.

This clonotype was found many times. The rearrangement uses TRBV7-9 and TRBJ2-5; no reliable D call. Germline CDR1 SEHNR, CDR2 FQNEAQ (reference sequence). The CDR3 contains 13 residues. V was clipped by 1 base and J by 6 bases, with 9 bases between them. The CDR3 loop is CASSLGPSQTQYF. DNA for the CDR3: TGTGCCAGCAGCTTAGGGCCTTCCCAGACCCAGTACTTC. Variable domain in full (rest from reference TRBV7-9 and TRBJ2-5): DTGVSQNPRHKITKRGQNVTFRCDPISEHNRLYWYRQTLGQGPEFLTYFQNEAQLEKSRLLSDRFSAERPKGSFSTLEIQRTEQGDSAMYLCASSLGPSQTQYFGPGTRLLVL.

This clonotype was recorded a few times. The rearrangement links TRBV6-5 to TRBJ2-7; maybe TRBD2 (6 bases). The CDR3 extends over 16 amino acids. The germline V and J ends were trimmed by 0 bases and 4 bases, with 16 bases remaining between them. Germline V CDR1 and CDR2: MNHEY, SVGAGI. The chain's CDR3 is CASSYSRNSGLYEQYF. CDR3 sequence (DNA): TGTGCCAGCAGTTACTCCAGGAATAGCGGCTTATACGAGCAGTACTTC.

The CDR3 DNA follows: TGTGCCAGCAGTCCCAGGGGATCAAACTACGAGCAGTACTTC. Translating gives CASSPRGSNYEQYF. The V call is TRBV6-2 or TRBV6-3, the J call TRBJ2-7; D perhaps matches TRBD1 (6 bases). The germline CDR1 and CDR2 sequences are MNHEY and SVGEGT. The CDR3 is 14 amino acids. Trimming pared 5 bases from V and 3 bases from J, leaving 14 bases between.

A word on this clonotype: A junction boundary mismatches the germline segment, possibly from a read error. The V and J genes are TRBV6-5 and TRBJ2-5; D remains unclear. This CDR3 contains 10 residues. Germline assignment: CDR1 MNHEY and CDR2 SVGAGI. Written as DNA, the CDR3 is TGTGCCAGCAGTTACCAGAACGAGGACTTC. Protein: CASSYQNEDF.